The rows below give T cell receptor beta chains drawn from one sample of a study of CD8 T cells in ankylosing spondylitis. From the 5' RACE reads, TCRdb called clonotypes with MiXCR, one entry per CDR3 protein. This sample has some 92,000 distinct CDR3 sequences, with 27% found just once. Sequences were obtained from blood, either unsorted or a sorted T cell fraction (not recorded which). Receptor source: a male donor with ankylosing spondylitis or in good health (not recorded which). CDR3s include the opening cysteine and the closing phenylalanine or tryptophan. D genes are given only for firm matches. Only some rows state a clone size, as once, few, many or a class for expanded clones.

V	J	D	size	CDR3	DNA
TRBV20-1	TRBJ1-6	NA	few	CSARDPEDGTNSPLHF	TGCAGTGCTAGAGATCCAGAAGACGGAACAAATTCACCCCTCCACTTT
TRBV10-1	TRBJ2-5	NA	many	CASSDLWGEAPGTQYF	TGCGCCAGCAGTGACCTCTGGGGCGAGGCCCCCGGGACCCAGTACTTC
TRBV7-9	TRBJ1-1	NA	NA	CASSSVRRNTEAFF	TGTGCCAGCAGCTCAGTCAGGAGGAACACTGAAGCTTTCTTT
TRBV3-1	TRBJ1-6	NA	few	CASSGQRVDSPLHF	TGTGCCAGCAGCGGCCAGCGCGTAGATTCACCCCTCCACTTT
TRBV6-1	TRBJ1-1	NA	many	CASRPGPHTEAFF	TGTGCCAGCAGACCAGGGCCGCACACTGAAGCTTTCTTT
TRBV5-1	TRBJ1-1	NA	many	CASSLESGNTEAFF	TGCGCCAGCAGCTTGGAGTCAGGGAACACTGAAGCTTTCTTT
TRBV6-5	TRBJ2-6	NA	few	CASSYSVAGPGANVLTF	TGTGCCAGCAGTTACTCGGTAGCAGGGCCTGGGGCCAACGTCCTGACTTTC
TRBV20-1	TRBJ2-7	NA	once	CSARGDYEQYF	TGCAGTGCTAGGGGGGACTACGAGCAGTACTTC
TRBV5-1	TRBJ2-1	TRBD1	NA	CASSLRTGVLEWDNEQFF	TGCGCCAGCTCACTTAGGACAGGGGTCCTCGAATGGGACAATGAGCAGTTCTTC
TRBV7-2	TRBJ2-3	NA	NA	CASSSQGGSRGDTQYF	TGTGCCAGCAGCTCTCAAGGGGGTAGCCGCGGAGATACGCAGTATTTT
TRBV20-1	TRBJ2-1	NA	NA	CSARAIQGLAPSSYNEQFF	TGCAGTGCTAGAGCAATTCAAGGACTCGCTCCAAGCTCCTACAATGAGCAGTTCTTC
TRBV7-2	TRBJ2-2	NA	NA	CASSSMLVAGELFF	TGTGCCAGCAGCTCGATGCTAGTGGCCGGGGAGCTGTTTTTT
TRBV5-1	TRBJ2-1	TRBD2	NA	CASSSTSPEQFF	TGCGCCAGCAGCTCGACTAGCCCTGAGCAGTTCTTC
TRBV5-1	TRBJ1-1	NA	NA	CASSLDRPPEAFF	TGCGCCAGCAGCTTGGATCGACCGCCTGAAGCTTTCTTT
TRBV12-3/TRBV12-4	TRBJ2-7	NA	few	CASRSRGGSYEQYF	TGTGCCAGCAGGTCCCGTGGGGGCTCCTACGAGCAGTACTTC
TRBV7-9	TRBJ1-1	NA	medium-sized	CASSMGMNTEAFF	TGTGCCAGCAGCATGGGGATGAACACTGAAGCTTTCTTT
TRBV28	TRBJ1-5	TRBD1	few	CAVLFNRGQPQHF	TGTGCCGTCTTATTCAACAGGGGTCAGCCCCAGCATTTT
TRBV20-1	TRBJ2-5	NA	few	CSATRTVQETQYF	TGCAGTGCTACCCGGACAGTACAAGAGACCCAGTACTTC
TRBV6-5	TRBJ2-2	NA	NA	CASSYSGGHTGELFF	TGTGCCAGCAGTTACTCGGGCGGCCACACCGGGGAGCTGTTTTTT
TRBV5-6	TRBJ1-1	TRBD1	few	CASSSRDRNTEAFF	TGTGCCAGCAGCTCCCGGGACAGGAACACTGAAGCTTTCTTT
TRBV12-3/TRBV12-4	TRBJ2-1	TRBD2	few	CASSLRRRGLAGALRNEQFF	TGTGCCAGCAGTTTGCGACGCCGCGGACTAGCGGGTGCCCTACGAAATGAGCAGTTCTTC
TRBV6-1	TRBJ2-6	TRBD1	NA	CASSPLTGPPGANVLTF	TGTGCCAGCAGTCCTCTGACAGGGCCCCCTGGGGCCAACGTCCTGACTTTC
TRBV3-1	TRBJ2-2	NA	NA	CASSQVVGTGELFF	TGTGCCAGCAGCCAAGTGGTAGGGACCGGGGAGCTGTTTTTT
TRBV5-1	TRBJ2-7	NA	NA	CASSPQGGSYEQYF	TGCGCCAGCAGCCCCCAAGGGGGCTCCTACGAGCAGTACTTC
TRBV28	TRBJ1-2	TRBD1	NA	CASSSDRGSIYGYTF	TGTGCCAGCAGTTCAGACAGGGGCTCTATCTATGGCTACACCTTC
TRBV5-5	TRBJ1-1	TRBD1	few	CASSSHRGNTEAFF	TGTGCCAGCAGCTCGCACAGGGGGAACACTGAAGCTTTCTTT
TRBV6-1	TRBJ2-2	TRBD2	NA	CAIAGGRGTGELFF	TGTGCCATTGCGGGAGGGCGCGGAACCGGGGAGCTGTTTTTT
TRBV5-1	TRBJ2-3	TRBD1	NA	CASSYQTGSDTQYF	TGCGCCAGCAGCTACCAGACAGGGTCAGATACGCAGTATTTT
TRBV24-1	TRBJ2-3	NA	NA	CATSAQPADTQYF	TGTGCCACCAGTGCCCAGCCCGCAGATACGCAGTATTTT
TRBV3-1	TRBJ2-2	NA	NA	CASSPNYGSSGELFF	TGTGCCAGCAGCCCGAACTACGGGAGTAGCGGGGAGCTGTTTTTT
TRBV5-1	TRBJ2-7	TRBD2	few	CASRSSGSLGVNEQYF	TGCGCCAGCCGGTCTAGCGGGAGCCTAGGGGTGAACGAGCAGTACTTC
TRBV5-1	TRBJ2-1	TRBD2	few	CASSPSGITYNEQFF	TGCGCCAGCAGCCCAAGCGGGATAACTTACAATGAGCAGTTCTTC
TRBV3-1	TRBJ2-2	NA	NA	CASSQTTRAPGELFF	TGTGCCAGCAGCCAAACAACCCGGGCCCCCGGGGAGCTGTTTTTT
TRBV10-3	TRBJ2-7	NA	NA	CAISGDGSYEQYF	TGTGCCATCAGTGGGGACGGTTCCTACGAGCAGTACTTC
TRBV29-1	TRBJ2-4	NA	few	CSVRTGNIQYF	TGCAGCGTTCGGACCGGGAACATTCAGTACTTC
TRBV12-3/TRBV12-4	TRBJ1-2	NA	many	CASSDQFNYGYTF	TGTGCCAGCAGTGACCAGTTTAACTATGGCTACACCTTC
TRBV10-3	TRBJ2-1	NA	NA	CAISVRSYNEQFF	TGTGCCATCAGTGTGAGGAGCTACAATGAGCAGTTCTTC
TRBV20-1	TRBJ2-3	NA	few	CSVAGITDTQYF	TGCAGTGTCGCAGGGATCACAGATACGCAGTATTTT
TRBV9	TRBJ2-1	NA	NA	CASSVASPGNEQFF	TGTGCCAGCAGCGTAGCTAGCCCAGGGAATGAGCAGTTCTTC
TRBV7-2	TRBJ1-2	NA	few	CASSAQPTNYGYTF	TGTGCCAGCAGCGCCCAACCGACTAACTATGGCTACACCTTC
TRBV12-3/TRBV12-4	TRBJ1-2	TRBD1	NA	CASSLGQGYGYTF	TGTGCCAGCAGTCTTGGACAGGGCTATGGCTACACCTTC
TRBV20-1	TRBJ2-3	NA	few	CSAPDHRENSDTQYF	TGCAGTGCCCCTGACCACAGGGAAAACTCAGATACGCAGTATTTT
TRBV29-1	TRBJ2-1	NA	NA	CSVQQATNEQFF	TGCAGCGTGCAACAGGCAACCAATGAGCAGTTCTTC
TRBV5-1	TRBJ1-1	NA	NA	CASRPTGNTEAFF	TGCGCCAGCCGCCCGACCGGGAACACTGAAGCTTTCTTT
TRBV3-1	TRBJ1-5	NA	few	CASSQDGGSVGNQPQHF	TGTGCCAGCAGCCAAGATGGTGGGAGCGTGGGCAATCAGCCCCAGCATTTT
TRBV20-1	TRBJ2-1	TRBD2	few	CSAPPKGLATYNEQFF	TGCAGTGCCCCCCCTAAGGGACTAGCGACCTACAATGAGCAGTTCTTC